This TCR beta chain is from a study of cytomegalovirus exposure and HLA in healthy donors. About this clone itself: Its antigen is as yet unknown.

Study-level results: It was found in a later analysis that first-cohort TCR clusters tended to co-occur in the 90 to 150 validation repertoires. Cytomegalovirus-associated TCR beta chains were listed, numbering some 150. Confirmation was obtained in vitro that a few CMV-associated chains are specific for CMV antigens.

The donors were in the roughly 130-subject validation cohort; that cohort was separate from the approximately 730-subject first cohort. The germline CDR1 and CDR2 sequences are SGHTA and FQGNSA. The CDR3 consists of 13 residues. V shed 5 bases and J shed 0 bases, with 4 bases lying between them. Only in-frame clones appear in the TCRdb table, and some are missing; sequencing was by immunoSEQ multiplex PCR. The sample carries roughly 330,000 clones, around 90% recorded once. This TCR derives from a young woman in good health and CMV-seropositive. The chain joins TRBV7-2 to TRBJ2-2, with D uncertain. The sample comprised PBMCs. In DNA form, the CDR3 reads TGTGCCAGCAGCACAGCGAACACCGGGGAGCTGTTTTTT. This translates into CASSTANTGELFF.